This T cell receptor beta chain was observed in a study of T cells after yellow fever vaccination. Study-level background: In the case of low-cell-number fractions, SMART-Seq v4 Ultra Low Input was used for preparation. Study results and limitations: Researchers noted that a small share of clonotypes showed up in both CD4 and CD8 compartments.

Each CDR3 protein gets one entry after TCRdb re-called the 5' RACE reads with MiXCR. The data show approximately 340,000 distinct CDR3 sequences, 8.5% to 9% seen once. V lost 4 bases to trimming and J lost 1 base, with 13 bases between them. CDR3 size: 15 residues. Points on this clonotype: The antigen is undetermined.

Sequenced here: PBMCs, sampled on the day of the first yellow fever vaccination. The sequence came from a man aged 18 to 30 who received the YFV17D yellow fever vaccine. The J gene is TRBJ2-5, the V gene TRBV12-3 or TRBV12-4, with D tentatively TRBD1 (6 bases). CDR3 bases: TGTGCCAGCAGTTCCCCGGCAGGGGCCCAAGAGACCCAGTACTTC. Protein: CASSSPAGAQETQYF.